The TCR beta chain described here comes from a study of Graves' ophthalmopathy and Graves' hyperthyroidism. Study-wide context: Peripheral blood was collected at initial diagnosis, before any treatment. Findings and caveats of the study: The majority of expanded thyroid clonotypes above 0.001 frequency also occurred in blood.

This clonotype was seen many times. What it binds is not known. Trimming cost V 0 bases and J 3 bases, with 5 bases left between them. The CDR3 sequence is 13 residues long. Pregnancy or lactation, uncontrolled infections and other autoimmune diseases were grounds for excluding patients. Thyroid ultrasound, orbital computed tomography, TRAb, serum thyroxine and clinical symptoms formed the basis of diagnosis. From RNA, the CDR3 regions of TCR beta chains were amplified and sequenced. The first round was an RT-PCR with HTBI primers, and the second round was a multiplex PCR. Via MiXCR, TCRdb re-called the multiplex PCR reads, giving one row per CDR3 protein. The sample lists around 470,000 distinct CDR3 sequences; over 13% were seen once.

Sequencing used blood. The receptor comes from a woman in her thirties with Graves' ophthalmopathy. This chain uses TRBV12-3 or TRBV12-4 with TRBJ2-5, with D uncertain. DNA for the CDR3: TGTGCCAGCAGTTTAGCGGAAAAAGAGACCCAGTACTTC. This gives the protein CASSLAEKETQYF.